The 4 T cell receptor beta chains presented below share a single source sample, sequenced in a study of beta chain features in type 1 diabetes. The entirety of the isolated RNA underwent reverse transcription, so expressed TCRB transcripts were sequenced. Only in-frame clones appear in the TCRdb table, and some are missing; sequencing was by immunoSEQ multiplex PCR. The table lists around 70,000 clones, approximately 50% of them singletons, with 0.7% in the top ten. Antigen specificity for these receptors is unknown. General study results and limits: TCRB CDR3s were moderately but significantly shorter in Type 1 diabetes patients in all four CD4+ subsets.

The source material was central memory CD4+ T cells from blood. The source of these receptors is a man aged 30 to 39 with type 1 diabetes.

The chain employs TRBV5-1 and TRBJ1-5; TRBD1 matches 8 bases. The trim removed 4 bases at V and 5 bases at J, leaving 8 bases unmatched. Germline CDR1 and CDR2: SGHRS and YFSETQ. There are 15 residues in the CDR3. DNA of the CDR3: TGCGCCAGCAGCGTAACCCCAGGGGGCGATCAGCCCCAGCATTTT. Protein sequence: CASSVTPGGDQPQHF. The variable domain in full, completed from reference TRBV5-1 and TRBJ1-5, reads KAGVTQTPRYLIKTRGQQVTLSCSPISGHRSVSWYQQTPGQGLQFLFEYFSETQRNKGNFPGRFSGRQFSNSRSEMNVSTLELGDSALYLCASSVTPGGDQPQHFGDGTRLSIL.

This clone was seen more than once but under ten times. The chain uses TRBV4-3 and TRBJ2-5; 7 bases are shared with TRBD2. Germline assignment: CDR1 LGHNA and CDR2 YSLEER. The CDR3 loop spans 15 amino acids. Trimming cost V 7 bases and J 3 bases; bases outside gene matches: 11. The CDR3 loop is CASTFRGGPKETQYF. CDR3 in DNA: TGCGCCAGCACCTTTAGGGGAGGGCCGAAAGAGACCCAGTACTTC.

On this clone: Its ends do not fully match the called genes, so a read error is possible. Other DNA sequences in the sample encode the same CDR3. The chain has TRBV4-1 and TRBJ2-3; 10 bases agree with TRBD2. The CDR3 has 17 residues. Germline CDR1 and CDR2: MGHRA and YSYEKL. The CDR3 sequence: CASSQDRAGGPRDTQYF. The DNA for the CDR3 is TGCGCCAGTAGCCAAGACCGAGCGGGAGGGCCGAGAGATACGCAGTATTTT.

The chain is built from TRBV7-9 and TRBJ1-2, with 7 bases identical to TRBD1. The CDR3 extends over 14 amino acids. J gave up 0 bases and V 5 bases, and 3 bases lay outside the gene matches. Germline V lookup: CDR1 SEHNR, CDR2 FQNEAQ (reference sequence). CDR3 sequence: CASSPQGANYGYTF. The CDR3 DNA follows: TGTGCCAGCAGCCCCCAGGGGGCTAACTATGGCTACACCTTC.